This TCR beta chain was captured by sequencing in a study of immune evolution from preneoplasia to lung adenocarcinoma. Looking at the study overall: HLA loss of heterozygosity: roughly 6.4% AIS, around 16% MIA, around 33% ADC, none AAH.

Deletions cut 5 bases from V and 3 bases from J, with 8 bases between. This CDR3 is built from 13 residues. Germline values: CDR1 MDHEN, CDR2 SYDVKM. Study-wide points: Normal lung had highest clonality; later lesions appeared denser, more diverse.

The data were produced by immunoSEQ multiplex PCR, yet TCRdb's version contains in-frame clones alone and is incomplete. In the table there are 11,000 to 15,000 clones, 85% of which are singletons. Two lung cancer pathologists independently confirmed each histologic diagnosis. Macro-dissection enriched premalignant or tumor cells before nucleic acid extraction. As to this clone: The antigen is unknown.

Sequenced: FFPE lung adenocarcinoma in situ tissue. The V call is TRBV28, the J call TRBJ2-1; D is uncertain. This clonotype was sampled from an older donor with lung adenocarcinoma. Written as DNA, the CDR3 is TGTGCCAGCAGTCTCGACAACTACAATGAGCAGTTCTTC. Residues: CASSLDNYNEQFF.